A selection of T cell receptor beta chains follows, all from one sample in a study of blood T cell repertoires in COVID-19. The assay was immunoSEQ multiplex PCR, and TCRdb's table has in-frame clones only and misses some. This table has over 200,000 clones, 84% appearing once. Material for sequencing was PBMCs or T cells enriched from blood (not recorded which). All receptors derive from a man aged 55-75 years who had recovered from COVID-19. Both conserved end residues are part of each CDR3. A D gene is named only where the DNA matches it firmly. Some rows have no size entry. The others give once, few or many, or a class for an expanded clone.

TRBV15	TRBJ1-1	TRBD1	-	TGTGCCACCAGCAGAAATCGACAGGGCTCCTCCGCTGAAGCTTTCTTT	CATSRNRQGSSAEAFF
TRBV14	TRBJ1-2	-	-	TGTGCCAGCAGCCAGGGGGGGAATGGCTACACCTTC	CASSQGGNGYTF
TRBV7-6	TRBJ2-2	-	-	TGTGCCAGCAGCCCAAGGGAGGACACCGGGGAGCTGTTTTTT	CASSPREDTGELFF
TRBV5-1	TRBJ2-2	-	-	TGCGCCAGCAGACCGGACATAGCGAACACCGGGGAGCTGTTTTTT	CASRPDIANTGELFF
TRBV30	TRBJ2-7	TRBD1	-	TGTGCCTGGAGCGCTCGAGGACAGGCCTACGAGCAGTACTTC	CAWSARGQAYEQYF
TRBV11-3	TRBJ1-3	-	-	TGTGCCAGCAGCTCGTCAGGCCGACACTCTGGAAACACCATATATTTT	CASSSSGRHSGNTIYF
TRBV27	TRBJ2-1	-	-	TGTGCCAGCATGGGAGCAGATTACTTCTACAATGAGCAGTTCTTC	CASMGADYFYNEQFF
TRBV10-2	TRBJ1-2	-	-	TGCGCCAGCAGTGAGGTCCGTCCGGGAATGAACTATGGCTACACCTTC	CASSEVRPGMNYGYTF
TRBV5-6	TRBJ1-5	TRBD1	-	TGTGCCAGCAGCTTGGGTCAGGGGGTTGGTCAGCCCCAGCATTTT	CASSLGQGVGQPQHF
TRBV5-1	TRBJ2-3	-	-	TGCGCCAGCAGCTCCGACAGGCCAGATACGCAGTATTTT	CASSSDRPDTQYF
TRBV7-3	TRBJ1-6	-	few	TGTGCCAGCAGCTTAAGGGGCAGGGATAATTCACCCCTCCACTTT	CASSLRGRDNSPLHF
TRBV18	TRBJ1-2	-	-	TGTGCCAGCTCACCACCGAGTCAGGTCGGAAGAGGCTACACCTTC	CASSPPSQVGRGYTF
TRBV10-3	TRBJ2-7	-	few	TGTGCCATCAGCGCTGTGGGAGACTCCTACGAGCAGTACTTC	CAISAVGDSYEQYF
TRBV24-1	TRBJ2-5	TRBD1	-	TGTGCCACCAGTGACGGAAAGACAGGGGGCAGGGAGACCCAGTACTTC	CATSDGKTGGRETQYF
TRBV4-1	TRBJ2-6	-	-	TGCGCCAGCAGCCAAGAGAAGAGTCGGGATGGGGCCAACGTCCTGACTTTC	CASSQEKSRDGANVLTF
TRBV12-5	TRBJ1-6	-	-	TGCGCAAGCAAAACAGGGTTTAATTCACCCCTCCACTTT	CASKTGFNSPLHF
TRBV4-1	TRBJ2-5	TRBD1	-	TGCGCCAGCAGCCAAGAGGGGAAAGGGACAGGGGGCAGGGAGACCCAGTACTTC	CASSQEGKGTGGRETQYF
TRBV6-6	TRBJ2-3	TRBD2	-	TGTGCCAGCAGTGGCGGGGGTAGCACAGATACGCAGTATTTT	CASSGGGSTDTQYF
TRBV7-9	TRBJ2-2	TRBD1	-	TGTGCCAGCAGCGCCGGGACAGGGGTCACCGGGGAGCTGTTTTTT	CASSAGTGVTGELFF
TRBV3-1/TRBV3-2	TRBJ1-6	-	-	TGTGCCAGCAGCCTAGGAGGGGTAGGGTCACCCCTCCACTTT	CASSLGGVGSPLHF
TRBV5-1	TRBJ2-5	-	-	TGCGCCAGCAGCTCACAAGAGACCCAGTACTTC	CASSSQETQYF
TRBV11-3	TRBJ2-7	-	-	TGTGCCAGCAGCCGGACAGCCACCTACGAGCAGTACTTC	CASSRTATYEQYF
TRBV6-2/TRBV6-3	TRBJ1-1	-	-	TGTGCCAGCAGTTATCCCGTTGGACAACTCCCCATGAACACTGAAGCTTTCTTT	CASSYPVGQLPMNTEAFF
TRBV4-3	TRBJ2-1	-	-	TGCGCCAGCAGCCAAGATCCCCCAGGGGACCCCTACAATGAGCAGTTCTTC	CASSQDPPGDPYNEQFF
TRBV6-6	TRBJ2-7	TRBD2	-	TGTGCCAGCAGTTACAGGGACTACGCCTACGAGCAGTACTTC	CASSYRDYAYEQYF
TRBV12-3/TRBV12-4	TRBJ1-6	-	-	TGTGCCAGCAGTCAAGACTTTTCACCCCTCCACTTT	CASSQDFSPLHF
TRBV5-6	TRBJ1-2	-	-	TGTGCCAGCAGCTTGTGGCAGGCCACTGGATATGGCTACACCTTC	CASSLWQATGYGYTF
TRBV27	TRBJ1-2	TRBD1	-	TGTGCCAGCAGTCCCTGGACAGGGGAGGACTATGGCTACACCTTC	CASSPWTGEDYGYTF
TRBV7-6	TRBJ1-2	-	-	TGTGCCAGCAGCTTAGAAGCCCGGGGATACTATGGCTACACCTTC	CASSLEARGYYGYTF
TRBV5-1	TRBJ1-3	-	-	TGCGCCAGCAGCTTGGAGGGCAGGGGTGACTCTGGAAACACCATATATTTT	CASSLEGRGDSGNTIYF
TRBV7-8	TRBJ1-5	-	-	TGTGCCAGCAGGAGACAGGACGATCAGCCCCAGCATTTT	CASRRQDDQPQHF
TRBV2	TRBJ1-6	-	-	TGTGCCAGCAGCACTACCGACCCTCAGAATTCACCCCTCCACTTT	CASSTTDPQNSPLHF
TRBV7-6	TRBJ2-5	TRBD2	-	TGTGCCAGCAGCGGAAGACTAGCGGGGGGGCAGAGGCGGGGGGAGACCCAGTACTTC	CASSGRLAGGQRRGETQYF
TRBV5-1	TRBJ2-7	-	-	TGCGCCAGCAGCCCGGAGACAGACCCCTACGAGCAGTACTTC	CASSPETDPYEQYF
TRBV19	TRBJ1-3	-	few	TGTGCCAGTAGTATAAATGGAGGGACTGGAAACACCATATATTTT	CASSINGGTGNTIYF
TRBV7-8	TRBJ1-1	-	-	TGTGCCAGCAGCTCCCAAGGGAGCACTGAAGCTTTCTTT	CASSSQGSTEAFF
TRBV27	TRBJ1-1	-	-	TGTGCCAGCAGTTTATCGGAGGGTAGAGCTGAAGCTTTCTTT	CASSLSEGRAEAFF
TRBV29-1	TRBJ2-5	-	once	TGCAGCGCAAAGACAGGTCAAGAGACCCAGTACTTC	CSAKTGQETQYF
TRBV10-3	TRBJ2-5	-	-	TGTGCCATCAGTGAGACAGGGCAAGAGACCCAGTACTTC	CAISETGQETQYF
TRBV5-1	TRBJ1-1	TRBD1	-	TGCGCCAGCAGCCTGAGGGGGCCGGGTACTGAAGCTTTCTTT	CASSLRGPGTEAFF
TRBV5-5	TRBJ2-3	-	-	TGTGCCAGCAGCACCTACAGCACAGATACGCAGTATTTT	CASSTYSTDTQYF
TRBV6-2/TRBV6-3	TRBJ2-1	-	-	TGTGCCAGCAGTTTGGAGTACAATGAGCAGTTCTTC	CASSLEYNEQFF
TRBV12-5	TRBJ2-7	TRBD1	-	TGTGCTAGTGGTTTGGTTGACGGGGACAGGGCCCCCTACGAGCAGTACTTC	CASGLVDGDRAPYEQYF
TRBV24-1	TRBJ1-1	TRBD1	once	TGTGCCACCAGCCAGACAGGGGGCGGCACTGAAGCTTTCTTT	CATSQTGGGTEAFF
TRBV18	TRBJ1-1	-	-	TGTGCCAGCTCACCAAGGGACACGAACACTGAAGCTTTCTTT	CASSPRDTNTEAFF
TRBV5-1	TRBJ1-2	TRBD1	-	TGCGCCAGCAGCGAGACAGGGGGCTATTCGCCCAACTATGGCTACACCTTC	CASSETGGYSPNYGYTF